What follows describes a single T cell receptor (beta chain). The V end was cut by 4 bases, the J end by 2 bases, with 10 bases between. This CDR3 has 14 residues. Germline lookup yields CDR1 SGHTA and CDR2 FQGTGA. These data originate in a study of blood T cell repertoires in COVID-19. Study-wide context: The United States, Italy and Spain were the sources of the acute and convalescent COVID-19 samples. PBMCs, B-cell-depleted T cells, or T cells provided the cDNA or gDNA that made up the material.

The repertoire was sequenced with immunoSEQ multiplex PCR; TCRdb's copy has only in-frame clones and lacks some. The table records under 200,000 clones, around 82% of them present only once. Sample: peripheral blood. The clonotype comes from a woman aged 70 to 79 who had recovered from COVID-19. The chain is built from TRBV7-3 and TRBJ2-3; no reliable D call. The CDR3 DNA reads TGTGCCAGCAGCTCCCTAGATTCCACAGATACGCAGTATTTT. Amino acid sequence: CASSSLDSTDTQYF.